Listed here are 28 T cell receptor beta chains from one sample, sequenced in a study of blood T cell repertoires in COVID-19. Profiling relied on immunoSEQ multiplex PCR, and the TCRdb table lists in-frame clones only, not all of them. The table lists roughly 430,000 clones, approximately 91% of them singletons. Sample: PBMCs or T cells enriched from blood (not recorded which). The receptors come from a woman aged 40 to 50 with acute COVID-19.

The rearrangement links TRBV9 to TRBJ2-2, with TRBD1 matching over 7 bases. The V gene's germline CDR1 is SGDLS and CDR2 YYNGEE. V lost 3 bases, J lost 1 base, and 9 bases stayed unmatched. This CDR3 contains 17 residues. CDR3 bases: TGTGCCAGCAGCGCCAAGCCGGGACAGCTGAACACCGGGGAGCTGTTTTTT. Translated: CASSAKPGQLNTGELFF.

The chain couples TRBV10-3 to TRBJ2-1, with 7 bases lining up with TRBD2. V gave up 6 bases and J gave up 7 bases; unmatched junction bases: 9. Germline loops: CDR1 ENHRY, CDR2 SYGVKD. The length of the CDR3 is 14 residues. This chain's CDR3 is CAIRQDGGINEQFF. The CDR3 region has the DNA TGTGCCATCAGGCAAGACGGGGGGATTAATGAGCAGTTCTTC.

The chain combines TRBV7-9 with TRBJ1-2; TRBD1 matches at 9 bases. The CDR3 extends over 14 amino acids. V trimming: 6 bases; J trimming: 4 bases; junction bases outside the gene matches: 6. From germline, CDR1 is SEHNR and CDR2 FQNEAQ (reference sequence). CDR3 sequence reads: CASRAKDRGYGYTF. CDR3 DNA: TGTGCCAGCAGGGCAAAGGACAGGGGCTATGGCTACACCTTC.

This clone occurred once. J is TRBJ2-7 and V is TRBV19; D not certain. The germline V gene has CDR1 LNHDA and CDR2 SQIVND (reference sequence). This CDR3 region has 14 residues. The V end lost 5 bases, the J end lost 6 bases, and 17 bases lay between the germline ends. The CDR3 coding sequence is TGTGCCAGTAGTCCCACCACCAACTCCGTCGAGCAGTACTTC. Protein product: CASSPTTNSVEQYF. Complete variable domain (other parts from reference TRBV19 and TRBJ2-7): DGGITQSPKYLFRKEGQNVTLSCEQNLNHDAMYWYRQDPGQGLRLIYYSQIVNDFQKGDIAEGYSVSREKKESFPLTVTSAQKNPTAFYLCASSPTTNSVEQYFGPGTRLTVT.

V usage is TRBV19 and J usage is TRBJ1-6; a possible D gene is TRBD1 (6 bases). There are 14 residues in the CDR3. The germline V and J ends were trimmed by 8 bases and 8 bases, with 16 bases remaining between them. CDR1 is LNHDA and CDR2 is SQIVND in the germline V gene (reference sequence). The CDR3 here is CASSDRAADSPLHF. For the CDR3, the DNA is TGTGCCAGTTCGGACAGAGCCGCTGATTCACCCCTCCACTTT.

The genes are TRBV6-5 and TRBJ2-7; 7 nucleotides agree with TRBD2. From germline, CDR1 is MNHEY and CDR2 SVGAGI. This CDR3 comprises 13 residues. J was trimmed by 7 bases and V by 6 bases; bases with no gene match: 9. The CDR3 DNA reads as TGTGCCAGCAGCCGGGACTACGTCTCAGAGCAGTACTTC. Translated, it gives CASSRDYVSEQYF.

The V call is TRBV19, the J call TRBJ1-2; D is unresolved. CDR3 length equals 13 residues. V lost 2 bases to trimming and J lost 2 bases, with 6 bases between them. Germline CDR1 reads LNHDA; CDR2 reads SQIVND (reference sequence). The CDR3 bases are TGTGCCAGTAGTATACAGAACAACTATGGCTACACCTTC. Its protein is CASSIQNNYGYTF.

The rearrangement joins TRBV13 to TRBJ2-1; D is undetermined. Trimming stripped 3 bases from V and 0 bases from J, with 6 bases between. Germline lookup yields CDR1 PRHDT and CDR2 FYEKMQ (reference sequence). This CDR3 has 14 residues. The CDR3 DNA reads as TGTGCCAGCAGCTTCTGGAGCTCCTACAATGAGCAGTTCTTC. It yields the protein CASSFWSSYNEQFF.

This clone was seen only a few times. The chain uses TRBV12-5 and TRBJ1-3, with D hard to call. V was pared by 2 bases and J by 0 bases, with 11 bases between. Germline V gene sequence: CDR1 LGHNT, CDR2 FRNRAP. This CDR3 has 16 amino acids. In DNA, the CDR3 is TGTGCTAGTGGTTTGTCCCCAGTTATCTCTGGAAACACCATATATTTT. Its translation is CASGLSPVISGNTIYF.

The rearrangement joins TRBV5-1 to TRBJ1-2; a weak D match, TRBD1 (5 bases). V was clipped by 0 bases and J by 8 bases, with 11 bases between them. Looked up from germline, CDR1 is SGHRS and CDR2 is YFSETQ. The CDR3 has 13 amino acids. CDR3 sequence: CASSLDPGYGYTF. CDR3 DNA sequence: TGCGCCAGCAGCTTGGACCCAGGGTACGGCTACACCTTC. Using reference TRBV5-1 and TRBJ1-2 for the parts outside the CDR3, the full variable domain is KAGVTQTPRYLIKTRGQQVTLSCSPISGHRSVSWYQQTPGQGLQFLFEYFSETQRNKGNFPGRFSGRQFSNSRSEMNVSTLELGDSALYLCASSLDPGYGYTFGSGTRLTVV.

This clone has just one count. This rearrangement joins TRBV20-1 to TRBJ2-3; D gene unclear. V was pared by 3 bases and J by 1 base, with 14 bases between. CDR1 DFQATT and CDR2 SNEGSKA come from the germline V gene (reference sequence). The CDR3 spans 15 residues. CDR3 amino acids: CSASILHTRTDTQYF. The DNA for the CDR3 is TGCAGTGCTAGTATTTTACACACCCGCACAGATACGCAGTATTTT.

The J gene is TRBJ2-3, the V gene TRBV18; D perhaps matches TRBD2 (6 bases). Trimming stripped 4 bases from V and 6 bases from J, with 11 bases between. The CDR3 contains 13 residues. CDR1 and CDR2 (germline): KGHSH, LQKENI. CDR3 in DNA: TGTGCCAGCTCACTAACAGGAGGGGATACGCAGTATTTT. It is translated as CASSLTGGDTQYF.

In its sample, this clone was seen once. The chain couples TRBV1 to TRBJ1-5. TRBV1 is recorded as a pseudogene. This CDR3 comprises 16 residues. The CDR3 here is CTSSQDRGRLCQPQHF. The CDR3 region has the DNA TGCACCAGCAGCCAAGATCGAGGCAGATTATGTCAGCCCCAGCATTTT.

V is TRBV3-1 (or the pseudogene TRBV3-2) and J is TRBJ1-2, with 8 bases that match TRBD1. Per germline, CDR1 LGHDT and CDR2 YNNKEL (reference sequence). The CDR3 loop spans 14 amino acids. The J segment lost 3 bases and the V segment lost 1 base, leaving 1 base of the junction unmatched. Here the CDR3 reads CASSQVTGDYGYTF. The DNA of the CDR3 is TGTGCCAGCAGCCAAGTGACAGGGGACTATGGCTACACCTTC.

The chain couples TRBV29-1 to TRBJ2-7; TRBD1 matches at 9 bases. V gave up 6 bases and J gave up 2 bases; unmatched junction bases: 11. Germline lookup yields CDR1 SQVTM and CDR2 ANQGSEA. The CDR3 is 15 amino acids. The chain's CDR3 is CSVLLPRDRAYEQYF. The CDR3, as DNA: TGCAGCGTCCTATTACCCCGGGACAGGGCCTACGAGCAGTACTTC.

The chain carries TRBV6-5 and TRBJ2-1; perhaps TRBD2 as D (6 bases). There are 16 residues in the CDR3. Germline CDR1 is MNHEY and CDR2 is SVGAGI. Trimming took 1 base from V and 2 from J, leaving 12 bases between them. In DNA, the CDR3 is TGTGCCAGCAGTTACTTCCCGGGGAGGACCTACAATGAGCAGTTCTTC. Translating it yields CASSYFPGRTYNEQFF.

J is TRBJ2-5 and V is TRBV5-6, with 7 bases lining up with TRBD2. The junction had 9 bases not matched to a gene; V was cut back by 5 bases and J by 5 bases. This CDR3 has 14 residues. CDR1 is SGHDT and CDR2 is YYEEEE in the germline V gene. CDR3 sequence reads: CASSTAAGMETQYF. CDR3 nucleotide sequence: TGTGCCAGCAGTACGGCAGCGGGAATGGAGACCCAGTACTTC. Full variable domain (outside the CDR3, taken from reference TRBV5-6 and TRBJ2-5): DAGVTQSPTHLIKTRGQQVTLRCSPKSGHDTVSWYQQALGQGPQFIFQYYEEEERQRGNFPDRFSGHQFPNYSSELNVNALLLGDSALYLCASSTAAGMETQYFGPGTRLLVL.

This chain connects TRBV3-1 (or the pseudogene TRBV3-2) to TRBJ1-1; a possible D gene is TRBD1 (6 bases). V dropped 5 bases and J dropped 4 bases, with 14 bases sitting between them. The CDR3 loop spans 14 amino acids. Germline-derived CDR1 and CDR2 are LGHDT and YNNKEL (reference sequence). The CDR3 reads CASSYRDTGTEAFF. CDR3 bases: TGTGCCAGCAGCTACAGGGATACCGGCACTGAAGCTTTCTTT.

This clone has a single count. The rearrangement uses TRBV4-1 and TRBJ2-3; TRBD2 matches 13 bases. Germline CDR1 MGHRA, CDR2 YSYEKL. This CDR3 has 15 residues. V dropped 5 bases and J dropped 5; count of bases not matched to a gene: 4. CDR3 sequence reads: CASSVRTSGGDTQYF. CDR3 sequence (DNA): TGCGCCAGCAGCGTCCGGACTAGCGGGGGAGATACGCAGTATTTT.

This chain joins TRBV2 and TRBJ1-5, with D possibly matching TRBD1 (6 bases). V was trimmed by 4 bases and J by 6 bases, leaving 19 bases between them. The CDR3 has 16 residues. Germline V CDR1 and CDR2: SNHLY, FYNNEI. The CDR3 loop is CASSGPAGGGSQPQHF. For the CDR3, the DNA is TGTGCCAGCAGTGGCCCCGCTGGGGGGGGCAGTCAGCCCCAGCATTTT. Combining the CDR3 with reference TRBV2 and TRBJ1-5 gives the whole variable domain EPEVTQTPSHQVTQMGQEVILRCVPISNHLYFYWYRQILGQKVEFLVSFYNNEISEKSEIFDDQFSVERPDGSNFTLKIRSTKLEDSAMYFCASSGPAGGGSQPQHFGDGTRLSIL.

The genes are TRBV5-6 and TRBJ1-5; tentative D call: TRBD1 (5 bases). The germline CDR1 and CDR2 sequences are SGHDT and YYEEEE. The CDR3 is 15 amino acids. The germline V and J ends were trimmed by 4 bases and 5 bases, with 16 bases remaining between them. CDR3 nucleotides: TGTGCCAGCAGCCCCTGGGGCGGGGCTGATCAGCCCCAGCATTTT. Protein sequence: CASSPWGGADQPQHF.

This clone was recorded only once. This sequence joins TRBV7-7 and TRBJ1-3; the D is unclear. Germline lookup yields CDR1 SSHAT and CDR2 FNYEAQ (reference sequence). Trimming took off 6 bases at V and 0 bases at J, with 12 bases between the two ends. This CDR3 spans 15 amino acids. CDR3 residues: CASSSHEVSGNTIYF. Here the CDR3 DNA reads TGTGCCAGCAGTTCCCACGAGGTCTCTGGAAACACCATATATTTT.

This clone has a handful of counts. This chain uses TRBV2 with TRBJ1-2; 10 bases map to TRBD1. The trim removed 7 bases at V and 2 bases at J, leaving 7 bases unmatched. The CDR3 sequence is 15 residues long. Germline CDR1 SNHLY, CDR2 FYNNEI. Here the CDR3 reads CASTGPGQGNYGYTF. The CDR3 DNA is TGTGCCAGCACCGGGCCGGGACAGGGGAACTATGGCTACACCTTC. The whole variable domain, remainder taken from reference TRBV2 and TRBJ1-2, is EPEVTQTPSHQVTQMGQEVILRCVPISNHLYFYWYRQILGQKVEFLVSFYNNEISEKSEIFDDQFSVERPDGSNFTLKIRSTKLEDSAMYFCASTGPGQGNYGYTFGSGTRLTVV.

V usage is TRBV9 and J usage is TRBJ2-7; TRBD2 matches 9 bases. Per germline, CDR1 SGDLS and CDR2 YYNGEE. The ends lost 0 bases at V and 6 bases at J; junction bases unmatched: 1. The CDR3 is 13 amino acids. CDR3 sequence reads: CASSVVSGGEQYF. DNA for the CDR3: TGTGCCAGCAGCGTAGTTAGCGGGGGCGAGCAGTACTTC.

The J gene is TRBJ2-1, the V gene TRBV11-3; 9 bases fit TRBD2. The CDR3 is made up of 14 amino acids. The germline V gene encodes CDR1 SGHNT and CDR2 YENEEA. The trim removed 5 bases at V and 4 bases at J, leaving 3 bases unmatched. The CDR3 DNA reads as TGTGCCAGCAGCGACGCGGGGGGGTACAATGAGCAGTTCTTC. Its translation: CASSDAGGYNEQFF.

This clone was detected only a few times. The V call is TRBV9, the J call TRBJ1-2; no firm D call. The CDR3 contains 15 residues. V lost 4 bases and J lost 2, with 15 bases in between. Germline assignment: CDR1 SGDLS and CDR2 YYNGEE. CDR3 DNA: TGTGCCAGCAGCCCCAGTGGTAGCCTAAACTATGGCTACACCTTC. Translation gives CASSPSGSLNYGYTF.

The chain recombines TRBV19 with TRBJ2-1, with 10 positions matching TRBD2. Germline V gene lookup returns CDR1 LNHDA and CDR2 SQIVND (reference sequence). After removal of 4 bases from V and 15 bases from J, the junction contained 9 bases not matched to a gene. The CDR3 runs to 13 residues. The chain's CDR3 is CASSNLAGAFWFF. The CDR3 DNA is TGTGCCAGTAGTAACCTAGCGGGGGCGTTCTGGTTCTTC.

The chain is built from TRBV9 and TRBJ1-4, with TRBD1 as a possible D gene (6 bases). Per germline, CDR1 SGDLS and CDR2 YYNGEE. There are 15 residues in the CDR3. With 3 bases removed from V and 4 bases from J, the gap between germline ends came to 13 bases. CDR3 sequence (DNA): TGTGCCAGCAGCGATGGGGGGGCAAGTAATGAAAAACTGTTTTTT. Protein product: CASSDGGASNEKLFF. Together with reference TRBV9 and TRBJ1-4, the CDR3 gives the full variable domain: DSGVTQTPKHLITATGQRVTLRCSPRSGDLSVYWYQQSLDQGLQFLIQYYNGEERAKGNILERFSAQQFPDLHSELNLSSLELGDSALYFCASSDGGASNEKLFFGSGTQLSVL.